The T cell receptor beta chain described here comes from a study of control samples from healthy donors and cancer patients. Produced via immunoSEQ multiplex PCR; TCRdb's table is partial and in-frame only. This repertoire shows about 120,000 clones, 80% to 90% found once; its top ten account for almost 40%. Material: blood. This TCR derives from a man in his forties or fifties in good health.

CDR3 sequence: CASSLRTGDPGANVLTF. DNA of the CDR3: TGCGCCAGCAGCTTGAGGACAGGGGACCCTGGGGCCAACGTCCTGACTTTC. This chain connects TRBV5-1 to TRBJ2-6; TRBD1 matches 9 bases. V shed 1 base, J shed 2 bases, and the junction held 4 bases outside the gene matches. The CDR3 is 17 residues long. CDR1 and CDR2 (germline): SGHRS, YFSETQ.